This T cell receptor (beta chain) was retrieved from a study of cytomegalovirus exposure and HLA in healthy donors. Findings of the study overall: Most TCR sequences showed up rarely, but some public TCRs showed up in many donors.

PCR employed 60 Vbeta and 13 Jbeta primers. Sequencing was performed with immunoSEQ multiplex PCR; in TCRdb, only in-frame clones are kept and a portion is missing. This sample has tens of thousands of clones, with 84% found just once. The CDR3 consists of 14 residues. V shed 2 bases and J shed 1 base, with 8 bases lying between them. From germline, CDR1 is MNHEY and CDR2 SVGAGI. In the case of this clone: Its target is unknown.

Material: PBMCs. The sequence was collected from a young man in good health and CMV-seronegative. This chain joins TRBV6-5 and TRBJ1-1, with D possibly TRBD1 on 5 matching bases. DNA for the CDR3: TGTGCCAGCAGTTACATAGGGGCGAACACTGAAGCTTTCTTT. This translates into CASSYIGANTEAFF.